This is a list of T cell receptor beta chains from one sample in a study of T cell responses to AZD1222 COVID-19 vaccine. Some clones are missing from TCRdb's copy, which holds only in-frame ones; the method was immunoSEQ multiplex PCR. The sample carries around 88,000 clones, around nine tenths recorded once. The specimen comprised peripheral blood, sampled on day 0 of MenACWY control vaccination. These TCRs come from an adult in good health. CDR3s include the opening cysteine and the closing phenylalanine or tryptophan. The D gene is left open where the match is weak. Part of the rows lack a size; the others show once, few, many or a class for expanded clones.

cdr3_nt,cdr3_aa,j_call,d_call,v_call,clone_size
TGTGCCAGCAGCCAGAGACAGGGGACCCACGAGCAGTACTTC,CASSQRQGTHEQYF,TRBJ2-7,TRBD1,TRBV14,-
TGCAGTGCTAGTCGGGATCGGGGCTACGAGCAGTACTTC,CSASRDRGYEQYF,TRBJ2-7,-,TRBV20-1,once
TGCGCCAGCAGCCAAACGACTAGCGGGGGGGCAGATACGCAGTATTTT,CASSQTTSGGADTQYF,TRBJ2-3,TRBD2,TRBV4-3,-
TGTGCCAGCTCCGGGACAGGGGGTCAGCCCCAGCATTTT,CASSGTGGQPQHF,TRBJ1-5,TRBD1,TRBV3-1/TRBV3-2,-
TGTGCCAGCAGCCCCCACGGGGAACAGAATCAGCCCCAGCATTTT,CASSPHGEQNQPQHF,TRBJ1-5,-,TRBV9,-
TGTGCCAGTAGTTCATCAGGGGGAGATCAGCCCCAGCATTTT,CASSSSGGDQPQHF,TRBJ1-5,TRBD1,TRBV19,-
TGTGCCTGGAGGGACACCGTGAACACTGAAGCTTTCTTT,CAWRDTVNTEAFF,TRBJ1-1,-,TRBV30,-
TGTGCCAGCAGTTTTTCGGGAGGCGATGGCTACACCTTC,CASSFSGGDGYTF,TRBJ1-2,-,TRBV12-3/TRBV12-4,few
TGCGCCAGCAGCTTGGAAGGGACAGGGGTCTACGAGCAGTACTTC,CASSLEGTGVYEQYF,TRBJ2-7,TRBD1,TRBV5-1,-
TGTGCCAGCCACCCCGTCATGAACACTGAAGCTTTCTTT,CASHPVMNTEAFF,TRBJ1-1,-,TRBV28,-
TGTGCCAGCAGTCCACAGGGGGCGAGTTCTGAAGCTTTCTTT,CASSPQGASSEAFF,TRBJ1-1,TRBD1,TRBV6-4,-
TGTGCCAGCAGGGACGGACAGGGGGCTGGGACCCAGTACTTC,CASRDGQGAGTQYF,TRBJ2-5,TRBD1,TRBV6-6,-
TGTGCCAGTAGTAGAGACAGCGAAGAGACCCAGTACTTC,CASSRDSEETQYF,TRBJ2-5,-,TRBV19,-
TGTGCCAGCAGGGATTGGGCCGGAGGCTACACCTTC,CASRDWAGGYTF,TRBJ1-2,-,TRBV6-5,-
TGTGCCAGCAGCCCCGAGTGGGGCAACGCTGAAGCTTTCTTT,CASSPEWGNAEAFF,TRBJ1-1,-,TRBV7-2,once
TGTGCCAGCTCACCTCAGTCGAACACTGAAGCTTTCTTT,CASSPQSNTEAFF,TRBJ1-1,-,TRBV18,-
TGTGCCTGCCGGGCCTCGAACACCGGGGAGCTGTTTTTT,CACRASNTGELFF,TRBJ2-2,-,TRBV19,-
TGTGCCAGCAGTTACACCCCCCAGGGTTCTTTGAATGAGCAGTTCTTC,CASSYTPQGSLNEQFF,TRBJ2-1,-,TRBV6-5,-
TGTGCCAGCAGCCCAGCTAGGGGGGGCACAGATACGCAGTATTTT,CASSPARGGTDTQYF,TRBJ2-3,-,TRBV3-1/TRBV3-2,-
TGCGCCAGCAGCCAAGGCCCGGGACTAACTAGCACAGATACGCAGTATTTT,CASSQGPGLTSTDTQYF,TRBJ2-3,TRBD2,TRBV4-1,-
TGTGCCAGCAGCCCCGCCTTGACTGAAGCTTTCTTT,CASSPALTEAFF,TRBJ1-1,-,TRBV7-8,-
TGTGCCAGTAGTATGATCTTCGGGGGTCGACGCGGAAACACCATATATTTT,CASSMIFGGRRGNTIYF,TRBJ1-3,-,TRBV19,-
TGTGCCAGTAGCCCGGACAGGGGCTATGGCTACACCTTC,CASSPDRGYGYTF,TRBJ1-2,TRBD1,TRBV19,-
TGTGCCAGCAGCTTAAGCTTACAAGAGACCCAGTACTTC,CASSLSLQETQYF,TRBJ2-5,-,TRBV7-2,-
TGCGCCAGCAGCCAAGAAGACAGGGATGATCAGCCCCAGCATTTT,CASSQEDRDDQPQHF,TRBJ1-5,TRBD1,TRBV4-1,-
TGTGCCACCGGTTCTTCGAGCTCCTACGAGCAGTACTTC,CATGSSSSYEQYF,TRBJ2-7,-,TRBV10-3,-
TGTGCCACTTACACGGGGAATCAGCCCCAGCATTTT,CATYTGNQPQHF,TRBJ1-5,-,TRBV28,-
TGTGCCAGCAGCGGCGGACAGCACTCTGGAAACACCATATATTTT,CASSGGQHSGNTIYF,TRBJ1-3,-,TRBV5-4,-
TGTGCCAGCAGTGATCCCGCAGGCACTAATGAAAAACTGTTTTTT,CASSDPAGTNEKLFF,TRBJ1-4,-,TRBV25-1,few
TGTGCCAGCAGCTACACAATCACCGGGACTTTTCATAGCAATCAGCCCCAGCATTTT,CASSYTITGTFHSNQPQHF,TRBJ1-5,-,TRBV21-1,-
TGCGCCAGCAGCGCGGGGTGGGGGAACACTGAAGCTTTCTTT,CASSAGWGNTEAFF,TRBJ1-1,-,TRBV5-1,-